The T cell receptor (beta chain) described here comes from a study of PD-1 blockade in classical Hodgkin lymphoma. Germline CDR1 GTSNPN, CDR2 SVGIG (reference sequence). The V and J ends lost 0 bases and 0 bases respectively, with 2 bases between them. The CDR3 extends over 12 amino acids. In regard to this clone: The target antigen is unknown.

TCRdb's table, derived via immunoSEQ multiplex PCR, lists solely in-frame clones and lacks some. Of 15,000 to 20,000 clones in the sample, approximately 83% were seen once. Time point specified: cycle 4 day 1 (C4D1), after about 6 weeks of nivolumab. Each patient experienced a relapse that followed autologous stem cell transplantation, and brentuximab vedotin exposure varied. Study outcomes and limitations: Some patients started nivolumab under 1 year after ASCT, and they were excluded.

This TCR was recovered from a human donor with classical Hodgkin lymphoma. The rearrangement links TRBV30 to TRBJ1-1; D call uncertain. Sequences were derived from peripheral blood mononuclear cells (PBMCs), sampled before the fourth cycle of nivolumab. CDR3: CAWSVVNTEAFF. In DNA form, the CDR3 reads TGTGCCTGGAGTGTTGTGAACACTGAAGCTTTCTTT.